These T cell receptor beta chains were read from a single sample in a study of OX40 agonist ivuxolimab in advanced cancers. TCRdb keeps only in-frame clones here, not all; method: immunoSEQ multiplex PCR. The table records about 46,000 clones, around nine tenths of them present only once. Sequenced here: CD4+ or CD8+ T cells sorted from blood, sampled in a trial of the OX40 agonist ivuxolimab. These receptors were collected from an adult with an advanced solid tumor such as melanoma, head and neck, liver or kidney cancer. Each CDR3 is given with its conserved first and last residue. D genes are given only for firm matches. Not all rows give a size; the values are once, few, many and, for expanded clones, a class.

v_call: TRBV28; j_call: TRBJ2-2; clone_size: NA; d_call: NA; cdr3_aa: CASSGTGELFF; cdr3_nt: TGTGCCAGCAGTGGTACCGGGGAGCTGTTTTTT
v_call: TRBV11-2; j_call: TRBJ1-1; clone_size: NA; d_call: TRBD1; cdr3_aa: CASSGPGTGDLTEAFF; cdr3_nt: TGTGCCAGCAGCGGACCCGGGACAGGGGATCTCACTGAAGCTTTCTTT
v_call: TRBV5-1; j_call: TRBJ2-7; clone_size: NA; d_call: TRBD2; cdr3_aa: CASSLMTSGTYEQYF; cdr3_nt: TGCGCCAGCAGCTTGATGACTAGCGGTACCTACGAGCAGTACTTC
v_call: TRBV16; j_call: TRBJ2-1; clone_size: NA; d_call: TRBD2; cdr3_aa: CASSRLSGGDRDEQFF; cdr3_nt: TGTGCCAGCAGCCGACTCTCGGGGGGAGATAGGGATGAGCAGTTCTTC
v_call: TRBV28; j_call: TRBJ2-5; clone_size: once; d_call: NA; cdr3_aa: CASSSGLRETQYF; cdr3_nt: TGTGCCAGCAGTTCGGGACTCCGGGAGACCCAGTACTTC
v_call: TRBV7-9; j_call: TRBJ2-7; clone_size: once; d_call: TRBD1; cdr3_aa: CASSLRTGTVEHEQYF; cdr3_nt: TGTGCCAGCAGCTTACGGACCGGGACAGTGGAACACGAGCAGTACTTC
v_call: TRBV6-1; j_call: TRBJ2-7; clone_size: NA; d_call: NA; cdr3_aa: CASRDTEGSYEQYF; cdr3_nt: TGTGCCAGCAGGGATACGGAGGGGTCCTACGAGCAGTACTTC
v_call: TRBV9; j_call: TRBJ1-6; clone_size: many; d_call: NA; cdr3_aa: CASSLGFQDSPLHF; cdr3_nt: TGTGCCAGCAGCTTAGGGTTTCAGGATTCACCCCTCCACTTT
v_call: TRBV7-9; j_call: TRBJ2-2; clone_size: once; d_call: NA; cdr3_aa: CASSPPGGFHTGELFF; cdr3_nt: TGTGCCAGCAGCCCTCCGGGCGGGTTCCACACCGGGGAGCTGTTTTTT
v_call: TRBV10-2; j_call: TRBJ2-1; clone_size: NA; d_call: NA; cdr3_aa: CASSGLFNEQFF; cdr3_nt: TGCGCCAGCAGTGGACTATTCAATGAGCAGTTCTTC
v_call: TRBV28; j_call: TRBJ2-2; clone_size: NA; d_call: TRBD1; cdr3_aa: CASSANRDRIHTGELFF; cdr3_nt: TGTGCCAGCAGTGCAAACCGGGACAGGATTCACACCGGGGAGCTGTTTTTT
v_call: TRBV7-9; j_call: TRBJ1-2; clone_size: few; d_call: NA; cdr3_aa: CASSSTMNYGYTF; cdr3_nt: TGTGCCAGCAGCTCTACCATGAACTATGGCTACACCTTC
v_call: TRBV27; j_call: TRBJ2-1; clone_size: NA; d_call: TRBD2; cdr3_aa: CASSYLAGDNEQFF; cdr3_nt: TGTGCCAGCAGTTACTTAGCGGGAGATAATGAGCAGTTCTTC
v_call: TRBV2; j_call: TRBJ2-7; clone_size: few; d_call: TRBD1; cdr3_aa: CASSGPGQARSRSGYEQYF; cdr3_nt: TGTGCCAGCAGTGGCCCGGGACAGGCACGGTCCCGGTCGGGATACGAGCAGTACTTC
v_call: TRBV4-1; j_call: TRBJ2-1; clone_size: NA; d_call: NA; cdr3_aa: CASSQERNNEQFF; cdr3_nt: TGCGCCAGCAGCCAAGAGCGGAACAATGAGCAGTTCTTC
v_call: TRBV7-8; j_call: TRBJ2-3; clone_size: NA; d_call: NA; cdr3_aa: CASSLGSTKLKYF; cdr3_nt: TGTGCCAGCAGCTTAGGTAGCACAAAACTCAAGTATTTT
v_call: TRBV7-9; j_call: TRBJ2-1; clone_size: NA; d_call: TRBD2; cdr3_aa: CASSFRGRSYNEQFF; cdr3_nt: TGTGCCAGCAGCTTTCGCGGGAGAAGTTACAATGAGCAGTTCTTC
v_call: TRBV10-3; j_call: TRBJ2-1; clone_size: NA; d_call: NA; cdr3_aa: CAISESKAGTYNEQFF; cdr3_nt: TGTGCCATCAGTGAGTCGAAAGCGGGCACCTACAATGAGCAGTTCTTC
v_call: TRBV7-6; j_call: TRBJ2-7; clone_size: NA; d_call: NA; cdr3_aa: CASSPGEVYEQYF; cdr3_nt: TGTGCCAGCAGCCCTGGTGAGGTCTACGAGCAGTACTTC
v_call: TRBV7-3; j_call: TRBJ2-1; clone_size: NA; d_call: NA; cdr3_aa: CASSLVGGPNEQFF; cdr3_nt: TGTGCCAGCAGCCTAGTTGGCGGGCCCAATGAGCAGTTCTTC
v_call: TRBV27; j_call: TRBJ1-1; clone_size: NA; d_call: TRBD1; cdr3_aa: CASSLSRGFTEAFF; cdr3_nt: TGTGCCAGCAGTTTATCCAGGGGGTTCACTGAAGCTTTCTTT
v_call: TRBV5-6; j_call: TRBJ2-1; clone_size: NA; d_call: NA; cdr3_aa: CASRLGIFEQFF; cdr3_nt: TGTGCCAGCAGGCTCGGGATTTTTGAGCAGTTCTTC
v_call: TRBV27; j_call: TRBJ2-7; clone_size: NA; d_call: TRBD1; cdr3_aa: CATGTGNEQYF; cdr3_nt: TGTGCCACCGGGACAGGGAACGAGCAGTACTTC
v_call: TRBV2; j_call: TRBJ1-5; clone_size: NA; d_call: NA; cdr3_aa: CASGPGRNLNQPQHF; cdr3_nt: TGTGCCAGCGGACCGGGACGGAATCTAAATCAGCCCCAGCATTTT
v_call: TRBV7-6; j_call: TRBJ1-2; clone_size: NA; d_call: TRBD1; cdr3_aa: CASSPGTGDYGYTF; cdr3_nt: TGTGCCAGCAGCCCCGGGACAGGGGACTATGGCTACACCTTC
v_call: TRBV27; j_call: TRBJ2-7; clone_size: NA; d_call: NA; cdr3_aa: CASSRKTSMRDEQYF; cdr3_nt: TGTGCCAGCAGCCGCAAGACTAGTATGCGCGACGAGCAGTACTTC
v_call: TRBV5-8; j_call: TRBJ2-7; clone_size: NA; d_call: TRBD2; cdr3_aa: CASSLAGGRDEQYF; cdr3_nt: TGTGCCAGCAGTCTAGCGGGGGGGCGGGACGAGCAGTACTTC
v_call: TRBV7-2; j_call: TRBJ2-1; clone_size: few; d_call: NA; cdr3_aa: CASSLAGGERSSYNEQFF; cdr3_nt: TGTGCCAGCAGCTTAGCAGGGGGGGAGCGGAGCTCCTACAATGAGCAGTTCTTC
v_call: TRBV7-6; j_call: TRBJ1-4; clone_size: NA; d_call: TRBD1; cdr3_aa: CASSPRGQYNEKLFF; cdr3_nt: TGTGCCAGCAGCCCAAGGGGACAGTATAATGAAAAACTGTTTTTT
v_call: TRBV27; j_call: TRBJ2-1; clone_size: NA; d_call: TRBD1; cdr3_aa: CASSFSDRASGEQFF; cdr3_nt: TGTGCCAGCAGTTTTAGTGACAGGGCCTCGGGGGAGCAGTTCTTC
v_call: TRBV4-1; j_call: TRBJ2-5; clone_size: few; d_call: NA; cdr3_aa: CASSHQTPGETQYF; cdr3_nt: TGCGCCAGCAGCCATCAAACCCCCGGAGAGACCCAGTACTTC
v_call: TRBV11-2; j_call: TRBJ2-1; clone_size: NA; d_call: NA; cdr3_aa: CASSLVYNEQFF; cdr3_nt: TGTGCCAGCAGCTTAGTTTACAATGAGCAGTTCTTC
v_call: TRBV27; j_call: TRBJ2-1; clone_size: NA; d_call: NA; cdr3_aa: CASSFDGSSYNEQFF; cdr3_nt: TGTGCCAGCAGTTTCGATGGGAGCTCCTACAATGAGCAGTTCTTC
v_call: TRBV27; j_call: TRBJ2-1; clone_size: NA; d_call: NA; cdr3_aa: CASSLQDSQYEQFF; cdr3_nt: TGTGCCAGCAGTTTACAGGACAGCCAGTATGAGCAGTTCTTC
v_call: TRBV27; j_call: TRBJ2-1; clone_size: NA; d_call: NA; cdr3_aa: CASSRADEQFF; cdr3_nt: TGTGCCAGCAGTAGGGCGGATGAGCAGTTCTTC
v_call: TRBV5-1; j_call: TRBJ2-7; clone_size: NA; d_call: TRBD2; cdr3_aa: CASSTTSGRYEQYF; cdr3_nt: TGCGCCAGCAGCACGACTAGCGGGCGATACGAGCAGTACTTC
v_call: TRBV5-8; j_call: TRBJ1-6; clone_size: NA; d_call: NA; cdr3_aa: CASSLEGFLPPLHF; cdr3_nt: TGTGCCAGCAGCTTGGAGGGATTTCTGCCACCCCTCCACTTT
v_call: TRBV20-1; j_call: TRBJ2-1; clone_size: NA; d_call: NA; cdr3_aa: CSASRGNEQFF; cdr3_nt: TGCAGTGCTAGTAGGGGCAATGAGCAGTTCTTC
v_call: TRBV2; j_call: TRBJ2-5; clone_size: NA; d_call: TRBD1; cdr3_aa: CASSDPDRAETQYF; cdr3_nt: TGTGCCAGCAGTGACCCCGACAGGGCAGAGACCCAGTACTTC
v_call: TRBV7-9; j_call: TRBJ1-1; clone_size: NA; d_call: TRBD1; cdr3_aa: CASSPDRGNTEAFF; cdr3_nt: TGTGCCAGCAGCCCGGACAGGGGGAACACTGAAGCTTTCTTT
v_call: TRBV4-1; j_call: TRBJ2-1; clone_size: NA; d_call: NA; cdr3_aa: CASSLKNTSPTRGNEQFF; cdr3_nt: TGCGCCAGCAGCCTGAAGAATACCTCCCCGACTAGGGGCAATGAGCAGTTCTTC
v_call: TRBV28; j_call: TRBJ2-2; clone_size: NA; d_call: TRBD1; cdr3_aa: CASSRGTGIPGGGELFF; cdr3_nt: TGTGCCAGCAGCAGGGGGACAGGCATACCTGGCGGCGGGGAGCTGTTTTTT
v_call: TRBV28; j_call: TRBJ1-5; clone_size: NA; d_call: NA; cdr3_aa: CASSYGGGNQPQHF; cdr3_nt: TGTGCCAGCAGCTACGGGGGTGGGAATCAGCCCCAGCATTTT
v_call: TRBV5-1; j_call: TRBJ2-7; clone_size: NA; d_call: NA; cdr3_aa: CASRLGLPEEQYF; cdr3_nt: TGCGCCAGCAGGCTTGGACTACCGGAGGAGCAGTACTTC
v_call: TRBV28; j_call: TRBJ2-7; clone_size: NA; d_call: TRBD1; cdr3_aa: CASRLTGREQYF; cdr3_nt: TGTGCCAGCAGATTGACAGGGCGCGAGCAGTACTTC
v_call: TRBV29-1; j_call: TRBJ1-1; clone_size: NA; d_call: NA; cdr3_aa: CSVCYTNTEAFF; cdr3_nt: TGCAGCGTTTGCTATACGAACACTGAAGCTTTCTTT
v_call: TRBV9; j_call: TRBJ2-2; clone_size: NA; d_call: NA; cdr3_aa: CASSLHLRPGSGTGELFF; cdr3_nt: TGTGCCAGCAGCTTACACCTAAGACCAGGATCGGGCACCGGGGAGCTGTTTTTT
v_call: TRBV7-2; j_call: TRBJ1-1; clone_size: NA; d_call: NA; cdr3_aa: CASSFYGGEAFF; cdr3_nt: TGTGCCAGCAGCTTCTACGGGGGTGAAGCTTTCTTT
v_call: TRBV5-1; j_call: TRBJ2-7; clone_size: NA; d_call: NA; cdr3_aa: CASSLRSEGEQYF; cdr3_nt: TGCGCCAGCAGCTTGAGGTCTGAAGGCGAGCAGTACTTC
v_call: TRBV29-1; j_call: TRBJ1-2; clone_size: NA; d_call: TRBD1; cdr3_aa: CSVGQGDRYGYTF; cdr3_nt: TGCAGCGTTGGACAGGGAGATAGGTATGGCTACACCTTC
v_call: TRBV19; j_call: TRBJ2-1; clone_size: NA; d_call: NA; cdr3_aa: CASTNSESSYNEQFF; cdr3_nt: TGTGCCAGTACCAATAGCGAGAGCTCCTACAATGAGCAGTTCTTC
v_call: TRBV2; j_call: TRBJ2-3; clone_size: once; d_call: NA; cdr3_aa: CATSRGRGRTDTQYF; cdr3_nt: TGTGCCACAAGCCGGGGCAGGGGGAGGACAGATACGCAGTATTTT
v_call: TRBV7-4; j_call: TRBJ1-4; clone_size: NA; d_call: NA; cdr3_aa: CASSQDRNNEKLFF; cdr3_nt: TGTGCCAGCAGCCAGGACAGAAATAATGAAAAACTGTTTTTT
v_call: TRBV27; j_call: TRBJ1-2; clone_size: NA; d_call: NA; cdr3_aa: CASSLSYGYTF; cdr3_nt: TGTGCCAGCAGTTTAAGTTATGGCTACACCTTC